The 32 T cell receptor beta chains below come from one sample, sequenced in a study of radiotherapy plus CTLA-4 blockade in lung cancer. Method: immunoSEQ multiplex PCR; TCRdb's copy keeps in-frame clones and lacks some. The data hold 40,000 to 55,000 clones, with roughly three quarters observed a single time. Material: peripheral blood, obtained from a patient treated with radiotherapy plus ipilimumab. All receptors come from a human donor with non-small cell lung cancer whose response to radiotherapy plus ipilimumab could not be evaluated.

The chain recombines TRBV28 with TRBJ1-1; 8 bases match TRBD1. This CDR3 comprises 17 residues. V lost 5 bases and J lost 5; bases outside the gene matches: 16. Germline CDR1 is MDHEN and CDR2 is SYDVKM. CDR3 in amino acids: CASSPPLRYRGTTEAFF. The CDR3 DNA reads as TGTGCCAGCAGTCCTCCCCTGAGGTACAGGGGGACAACTGAAGCTTTCTTT.

The V call is TRBV28, the J call TRBJ2-7, with D possibly matching TRBD1 (7 bases). Germline V gene lookup returns CDR1 MDHEN and CDR2 SYDVKM. The V end lost 6 bases, the J end lost 1 base, and 16 bases lay between the germline ends. The CDR3 has 15 amino acids. Here the CDR3 reads CASRNGGQLSYEQYF. The DNA for the CDR3 is TGTGCCAGCAGGAACGGGGGACAGTTATCCTACGAGCAGTACTTC.

V usage is TRBV18 and J usage is TRBJ2-7; tentatively, D is TRBD2 (6 bases). This CDR3 contains 15 residues. Germline assignment: CDR1 KGHSH and CDR2 LQKENI. Trimming took off 0 bases at V and 6 bases at J, with 15 bases between the two ends. The CDR3 spells CASSPPERVMGEQYF. The CDR3 bases are TGTGCCAGCTCACCACCGGAGCGGGTAATGGGCGAGCAGTACTTC.

The V gene is TRBV9, the J gene TRBJ2-1; 9 bases align to TRBD1. The germline V gene encodes CDR1 SGDLS and CDR2 YYNGEE. This CDR3 contains 16 residues. With 6 bases clipped from V and 5 bases from J, the junction kept 12 bases outside the gene matches. The CDR3 nucleotides read TGTGCCAGCAACCCCTTTACCGGGACAGGGAACAATGAGCAGTTCTTC. Protein product: CASNPFTGTGNNEQFF.

The genes are TRBV28 and TRBJ1-2, with D maybe TRBD1 (6 bases). The germline V and J ends were trimmed by 0 bases and 3 bases, with 11 bases remaining between them. CDR1 is MDHEN, CDR2 SYDVKM, per germline. This CDR3 region has 15 residues. This chain's CDR3 is CASSLWEQGDYGYTF. Here the CDR3 DNA reads TGTGCCAGCAGTTTATGGGAACAGGGAGACTATGGCTACACCTTC.

This clone was observed a handful of times. This CDR3 is CASSVRLAGAYNEQFF. The CDR3 DNA is TGTGCCAGCAGCGTCCGACTAGCGGGCGCTTACAATGAGCAGTTCTTC. The chain combines TRBV7-9 with TRBJ2-1, with 10 bases identical to TRBD2. In germline, CDR1 is SEHNR, CDR2 FQNEAQ (reference sequence). V dropped 5 bases and J dropped 4; count of bases not matched to a gene: 8. CDR3 length: 16 amino acids.

The J gene is TRBJ1-5, the V gene TRBV15; 9 nucleotides line up with TRBD1. CDR1 and CDR2 from the germline V gene are LNHNV and YYDKDF (reference sequence). Trimming at V came to 1 base and at J to 2 bases, leaving 6 bases not matched to a gene. The CDR3 length is 17 residues. The DNA of the CDR3 is TGTGCCACCAGCAGAGGGGGGACAGGGAAAGGCAATCAGCCCCAGCATTTT. This encodes CATSRGGTGKGNQPQHF.

This clone has only a few counts. The chain recombines TRBV4-2 with TRBJ2-1; maybe TRBD2 (5 bases). Germline CDR1 is LGHNA and CDR2 is YNFKEQ. V shed 3 bases and J shed 1 base, with 13 bases lying between them. The CDR3 is 16 amino acids. The CDR3 region is CASSQGDTGSYNEQFF. In DNA, the CDR3 is TGTGCCAGCAGCCAGGGTGATACGGGATCCTACAATGAGCAGTTCTTC.

J is TRBJ2-7 and V is TRBV27, with a tentative D call TRBD1 (5 bases). The length of the CDR3 is 17 residues. CDR1 MNHEY and CDR2 SMNVEV come from the germline V gene (reference sequence). V lost 3 bases and J 10 bases, leaving 28 bases between the germline ends. CDR3 sequence reads: CASSFGPGRLSGQGQYF. The CDR3 DNA reads TGTGCCAGCAGTTTTGGTCCGGGCCGGCTATCTGGGCAGGGACAGTACTTC.

The rearrangement uses TRBV7-3 and TRBJ1-4; 11 bases fit TRBD1. This CDR3 has 15 amino acids. The germline V gene encodes CDR1 SGHTA and CDR2 FQGTGA. V trimming: 0 bases; J trimming: 8 bases; junction bases outside the gene matches: 2. Written as DNA, the CDR3 is TGTGCCAGCAGCTTAACCGGACAGGGGGCGGAAAAACTGTTTTTT. Translation: CASSLTGQGAEKLFF.

The rearrangement uses TRBV7-2 and TRBJ2-4; 8 nucleotides align to TRBD2. V shed 3 bases and J 5 bases; nucleotides not matched to a gene: 3. Germline lookup yields CDR1 SGHTA and CDR2 FQGNSA. This CDR3 has 14 amino acids. The CDR3 region is CASSFGLAQNIQYF. The CDR3, as DNA: TGTGCCAGCAGCTTTGGACTAGCTCAAAACATTCAGTACTTC.

The sample holds a few counts of this clone. The chain carries TRBV7-9 and TRBJ2-3, with D possibly matching TRBD2 (5 bases). The V end lost 6 bases, the J end lost 2 bases, and 12 bases lay between the germline ends. The germline CDR1 and CDR2 sequences are SEHNR and FQNEAQ (reference sequence). This CDR3 is 14 amino acids long. CDR3 loop: CASRPRAATDTQYF. DNA of the CDR3: TGTGCCAGCAGGCCGCGGGCAGCCACAGATACGCAGTATTTT.

This sequence joins TRBV28 and TRBJ2-1; 12 bases are shared with TRBD2. Germline V gene sequence: CDR1 MDHEN, CDR2 SYDVKM. This CDR3 has 16 residues. V lost 2 bases and J lost 9; bases outside the gene matches: 8. The CDR3 spells CASSLRLAGVVGEQFF. The CDR3 DNA is TGTGCCAGCAGTTTAAGACTAGCGGGAGTGGTCGGTGAGCAGTTCTTC.

This chain connects TRBV1 to TRBJ2-2; the listed D gene, TRBD2, was not tested against the DNA. TRBV1 is a pseudogene segment. The CDR3 runs 18 residues. The CDR3: CTSSRTKVLAEGTGELFF. Here the CDR3 DNA reads TGCACCAGCAGCCGCACCAAGGTCCTAGCGGAAGGAACCGGGGAGCTGTTTTTT.

The V gene is TRBV5-1, the J gene TRBJ2-2; 7 bases line up with TRBD1. Germline lookup yields CDR1 SGHRS and CDR2 YFSETQ. The junction had 3 bases not matched to a gene; V was cut back by 4 bases and J by 0 bases. The CDR3 totals 15 residues. In nucleotides, the CDR3 is TGCGCCAGCAGCCCGGGGACAGCGAACACCGGGGAGCTGTTTTTT. This sequence encodes CASSPGTANTGELFF.

The rearrangement uses TRBV5-1 and TRBJ1-3, with D possibly matching TRBD1 (6 bases). CDR3 size: 15 residues. Germline lookup yields CDR1 SGHRS and CDR2 YFSETQ. Trimming cost V 5 bases and J 0 bases, with 12 bases left between them. CDR3 protein: CASRPAGVSGNTIYF. The CDR3 DNA sequence: TGCGCCAGCAGACCCGCAGGGGTCTCTGGAAACACCATATATTTT.

This chain joins TRBV18 and TRBJ1-1, with 8 bases aligning to TRBD1. Germline-derived CDR1 and CDR2 are KGHSH and LQKENI. CDR3 size: 16 residues. After removal of 4 bases from V and 5 bases from J, the junction contained 12 bases not matched to a gene. CDR3: CASSQNPTGAGTEAFF. CDR3 sequence (DNA): TGTGCCAGCTCACAAAACCCGACAGGGGCGGGGACTGAAGCTTTCTTT. Full variable domain (rest looked up from reference TRBV18 and TRBJ1-1): NAGVMQNPRHLVRRRGQEARLRCSPMKGHSHVYWYRQLPEEGLKFMVYLQKENIIDESGMPKERFSAEFPKEGPSILRIQQVVRGDSAAYFCASSQNPTGAGTEAFFGQGTRLTVV.

The chain links TRBV9 to TRBJ2-5; TRBD2 matches at 12 bases. V shed 3 bases and J 5 bases; nucleotides not matched to a gene: 8. The CDR3 length is 16 residues. Germline CDR1 is SGDLS and CDR2 is YYNGEE. CDR3 loop: CASSADLAGGRETQYF. Here the CDR3 DNA reads TGTGCCAGCAGCGCGGATCTAGCGGGGGGGCGCGAGACCCAGTACTTC.

The chain joins TRBV6-5 to TRBJ2-7; 9 bases match TRBD2. The CDR3 covers 15 residues. Germline assignment: CDR1 MNHEY and CDR2 SVGAGI. The junction had 13 bases not matched to a gene; V was cut back by 6 bases and J by 7 bases. The CDR3 bases are TGTGCCAGCAGGGCCCCGGGACTAGCTTCCCGGGAGCAGTACTTC. This sequence encodes CASRAPGLASREQYF.

The rearrangement links TRBV4-3 to TRBJ2-2; D might be TRBD2 (5 bases). This CDR3 has 17 amino acids. The V end lost 0 bases, the J end lost 5 bases, and 16 bases lay between the germline ends. The germline V gene encodes CDR1 LGHNA and CDR2 YSLEER. The CDR3 DNA is TGCGCCAGCAGCCAAGATCTCCGGGAAGATCCTACCGGGGAGCTGTTTTTT. Translation gives CASSQDLREDPTGELFF.

This clone was recorded a few times. The rearrangement uses TRBV9 and TRBJ2-2, with 12 bases fitting TRBD2. The V segment lost 4 bases and the J segment 7 bases; nucleotides outside the gene matches: 8. Germline assignment: CDR1 SGDLS and CDR2 YYNGEE. The CDR3 has 16 residues. The CDR3 spells CASSPRLAGEIGELFF. The CDR3 nucleotides are TGTGCCAGCAGCCCGCGACTAGCGGGAGAGATCGGGGAGCTGTTTTTT. Full variable domain (rest looked up from reference TRBV9 and TRBJ2-2): DSGVTQTPKHLITATGQRVTLRCSPRSGDLSVYWYQQSLDQGLQFLIQYYNGEERAKGNILERFSAQQFPDLHSELNLSSLELGDSALYFCASSPRLAGEIGELFFGEGSRLTVL.

The V call is TRBV7-2, the J call TRBJ1-2; a weak D match, TRBD1 (6 bases). Germline CDR1 and CDR2: SGHTA and FQGNSA. Trimming shortened V by 5 bases and J by 0 bases, and 10 bases separated the two germline ends. The length of the CDR3 is 14 residues. CDR3: CASSPGEANYGYTF. CDR3 nucleotides: TGTGCCAGCAGCCCAGGGGAAGCTAACTATGGCTACACCTTC.

The chain is built from TRBV11-3 and TRBJ2-7; tentative D call: TRBD2 (5 bases). The CDR3 totals 11 residues. Germline V lookup: CDR1 SGHNT, CDR2 YENEEA. Between the trimmed V and J ends, which lost 5 bases and 7 bases, there was a span of 9 bases. Here the CDR3 reads CASSRDWEQYF. For the CDR3, the DNA is TGTGCCAGCAGCCGGGATTGGGAGCAGTACTTC.

In the case of this clone: Other DNA sequences of this sample code for an identical CDR3. The chain employs TRBV7-2 and TRBJ2-5, with D hard to call. The end of the DNA is better explained by TRBJ2-7, so the J call may be wrong. There are 11 residues in the CDR3. Germline V CDR1 and CDR2: SGHTA, FQGNSA. In DNA form, the CDR3 reads TGTGCCAGCAGCTTACACTACGAGCAGTACTTC. It encodes CASSLHYEQYF.

This chain joins TRBV19 and TRBJ1-2, with 9 bases fitting TRBD1. From germline, CDR1 is LNHDA and CDR2 SQIVND (reference sequence). After removal of 5 bases from V and 4 bases from J, the junction contained 8 bases not matched to a gene. CDR3 length: 15 amino acids. CDR3 sequence (DNA): TGTGCCAGTAGTGGACAGGGGCGAGGATTCTATGGCTACACCTTC. This codes for CASSGQGRGFYGYTF.

The chain combines TRBV28 with TRBJ1-2; a weak D match, TRBD1 (6 bases). The CDR3 has 14 residues. V was pared by 5 bases and J by 7 bases, with 17 bases between. From germline, CDR1 is MDHEN and CDR2 SYDVKM. The CDR3 loop reads CASSVPGHHCGYTF. The CDR3 DNA reads TGTGCCAGCAGTGTTCCGGGACACCACTGTGGCTACACCTTC.

This chain connects TRBV7-6 to TRBJ2-7; 15 bases agree with TRBD2. Germline V gene sequence: CDR1 SGHVS, CDR2 FNYEAQ. CDR3 length: 15 amino acids. V lost 3 bases, J lost 6 bases, and 3 bases stayed unmatched. The CDR3 here is CASSLGLAGGPEQYF. The DNA for the CDR3 is TGTGCCAGCAGCTTGGGACTAGCGGGAGGCCCCGAGCAGTACTTC.

This clone was observed once. The chain employs TRBV9 and TRBJ2-3, with D possibly TRBD2 on 7 matching bases. Trimming stripped 6 bases from V and 2 bases from J, with 13 bases between. Germline CDR1 and CDR2: SGDLS and YYNGEE. The CDR3 has 14 amino acids. The CDR3 spells CASNSRGPTDTQYF. CDR3 in DNA: TGTGCCAGCAATTCGCGGGGGCCCACAGATACGCAGTATTTT. Looking up the rest from reference TRBV9 and TRBJ2-3 gives the full variable domain: DSGVTQTPKHLITATGQRVTLRCSPRSGDLSVYWYQQSLDQGLQFLIQYYNGEERAKGNILERFSAQQFPDLHSELNLSSLELGDSALYFCASNSRGPTDTQYFGPGTRLTVL.

J is TRBJ2-3 and V is TRBV7-3; TRBD2 is a possible D gene (5 bases). With 4 bases removed from V and 4 bases from J, the gap between germline ends came to 9 bases. The length of the CDR3 is 13 residues. Germline CDR1 is SGHTA and CDR2 is FQGTGA. The CDR3 DNA reads TGTGCCAGCAGCTCGGCGGGTGCAGATACGCAGTATTTT. It translates to CASSSAGADTQYF.

The J gene is TRBJ1-5, the V gene TRBV10-3; D is unresolved. Trimming removed 6 bases from V and 0 bases from J, with 6 bases in between. There are 13 residues in the CDR3. The germline V gene encodes CDR1 ENHRY and CDR2 SYGVKD. The CDR3 region is CAIRQYSNQPQHF. As DNA, the CDR3 is TGTGCCATCAGACAGTATAGCAATCAGCCCCAGCATTTT.

The table lists this clone with a few counts. This chain links TRBV7-9 with TRBJ2-7; 10 nucleotides line up with TRBD2. V lost 5 bases to trimming and J lost 0 bases; unmatched junction nucleotides: 4. Germline V gene data show CDR1 as SEHNR and CDR2 as FQNEAQ (reference sequence). CDR3 size: 15 residues. CDR3 DNA sequence: TGTGCCAGCAGCCTGATAGCGGGAGGCTCCTACGAGCAGTACTTC. It yields the protein CASSLIAGGSYEQYF.

The chain is built from TRBV18 and TRBJ2-3, with 10 bases fitting TRBD1. The CDR3 has 16 residues. J lost 5 bases, V lost 2 bases, and 7 bases had no gene match. CDR1 and CDR2 (germline): KGHSH, LQKENI. CDR3: CASSPGDRGRGDTQYF. The CDR3 bases are TGTGCCAGCTCACCAGGGGACAGGGGCCGGGGAGATACGCAGTATTTT.